This T cell receptor (beta chain) was recorded in a study of beta chain features in type 1 diabetes. Findings and caveats of the study: TCRB CDR3s were moderately but significantly shorter in Type 1 diabetes patients in all four CD4+ subsets.

Expressed TCRB transcripts were sequenced because the isolated RNA had all been reverse transcribed beforehand. Method: immunoSEQ multiplex PCR; TCRdb's copy keeps in-frame clones and lacks some. This repertoire shows hundreds of thousands of clones, about 14% found once; its top ten account for 0.03% to 0.04%. The collection from each donor was one heparinised blood draw averaging about 116 mL. Sorting of CD4+ naive, central memory, regulatory and stem cell-like memory cells was performed via CD45RO/CCR7/CD25/CD127/CD95/CD27. This CDR3 comprises 17 residues. V lost 0 bases, J lost 0 bases, and 14 bases lay in between. Germline CDR1 is LNHNV and CDR2 is YYDKDF (reference sequence). Details on this clone: Its target is unknown.

The V gene is TRBV15, the J gene TRBJ2-5, with no clear D. The sequence derives from a man between 18 and 35 years old with type 1 diabetes. The sample consisted of naive CD4+ T cells from blood. CDR3 amino acids: CATSREVPFGYQETQYF. The DNA of the CDR3 is TGTGCCACCAGCAGAGAAGTCCCATTTGGCTACCAAGAGACCCAGTACTTC.